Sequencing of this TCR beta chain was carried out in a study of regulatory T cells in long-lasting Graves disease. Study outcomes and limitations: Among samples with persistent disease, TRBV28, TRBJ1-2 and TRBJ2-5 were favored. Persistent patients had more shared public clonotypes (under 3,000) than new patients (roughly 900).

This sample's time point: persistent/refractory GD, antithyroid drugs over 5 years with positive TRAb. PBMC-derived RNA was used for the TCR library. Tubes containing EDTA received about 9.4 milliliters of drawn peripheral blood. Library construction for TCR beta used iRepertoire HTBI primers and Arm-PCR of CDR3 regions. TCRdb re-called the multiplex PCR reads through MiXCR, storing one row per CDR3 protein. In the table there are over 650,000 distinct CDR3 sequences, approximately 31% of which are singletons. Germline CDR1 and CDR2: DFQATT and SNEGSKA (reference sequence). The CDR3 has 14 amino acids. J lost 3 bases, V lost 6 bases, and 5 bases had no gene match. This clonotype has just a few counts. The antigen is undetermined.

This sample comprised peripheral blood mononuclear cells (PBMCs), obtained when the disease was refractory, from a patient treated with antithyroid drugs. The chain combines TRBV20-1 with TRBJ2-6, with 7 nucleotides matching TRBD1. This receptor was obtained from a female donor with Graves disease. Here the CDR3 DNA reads TGCAGTGCCATAGGGGGCTTTGGGGCCAACGTCCTGACTTTC. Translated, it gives CSAIGGFGANVLTF.